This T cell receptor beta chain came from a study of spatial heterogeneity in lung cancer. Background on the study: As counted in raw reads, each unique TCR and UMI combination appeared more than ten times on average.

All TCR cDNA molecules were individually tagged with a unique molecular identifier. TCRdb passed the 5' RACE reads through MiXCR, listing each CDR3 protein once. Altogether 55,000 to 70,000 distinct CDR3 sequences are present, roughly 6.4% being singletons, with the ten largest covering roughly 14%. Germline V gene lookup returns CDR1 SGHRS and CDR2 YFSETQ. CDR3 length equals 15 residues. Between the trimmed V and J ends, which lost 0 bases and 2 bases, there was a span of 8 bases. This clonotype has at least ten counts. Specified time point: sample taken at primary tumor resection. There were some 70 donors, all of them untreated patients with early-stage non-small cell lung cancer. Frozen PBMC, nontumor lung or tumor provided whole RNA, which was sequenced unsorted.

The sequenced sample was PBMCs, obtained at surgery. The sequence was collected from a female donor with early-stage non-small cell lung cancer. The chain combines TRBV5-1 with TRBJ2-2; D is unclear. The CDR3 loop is CASSLDSTNTGELFF. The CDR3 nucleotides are TGCGCCAGCAGCTTGGACAGTACCAACACCGGGGAGCTGTTTTTT.